Here is one TCR beta chain with its context. Its antigen is not known. V lost 5 bases to trimming and J lost 2 bases; unmatched junction nucleotides: 9. The germline V gene encodes CDR1 SGHTA and CDR2 FQGTGA. The CDR3 consists of 16 residues. The study drew donors from healthy Caucasian individuals in Russia aged about 6 to 90. A second PCR, run for about 6 to 12 cycles, used a sample-barcoded 5' primer plus a J-beta primer mix. TCRdb analysed the 5' RACE reads with MiXCR anew, one entry per CDR3 protein. The sample has roughly 700,000 distinct CDR3 sequences; approximately 25% are singletons. The data were taken from a study of blood T cells in healthy people across ages. Points from the study as a whole: Observed TCR beta diversity showed a strong correlation with the percentage of naive T cells as measured by flow cytometry. The authors considered diversity estimates from one million T cells to be underestimates.

These data also formed part of another study, on T cells of mothers and their children.

The source of this sequence is a boy aged 5-17 years in good health. Sequencing input: blood. The chain employs TRBV7-3 and TRBJ2-5, with 9 bases aligning to TRBD2. The CDR3 DNA reads TGTGCCAGCAGCACCCAACTAGCGGGCCCGCAAGAGACCCAGTACTTC. Protein product: CASSTQLAGPQETQYF.